The 29 T cell receptor beta chains reported below all come from one sample, sequenced in a study of early stage breast cancer tumors. Clones were sequenced by immunoSEQ multiplex PCR, and TCRdb holds only the in-frame ones, with some missing. The table includes about 41,000 clones, around 69% detected once. Sequencing used blood. Receptor source: a person aged 45-60 years with breast cancer.

The table lists this clone with a few counts. The V and J genes are TRBV4-3 and TRBJ1-6, with TRBD1 as a possible D gene (5 bases). Germline V gene data show CDR1 as LGHNA and CDR2 as YSLEER. This CDR3 contains 17 residues. Trimming cost V 0 bases and J 10 bases, with 19 bases left between them. The CDR3 nucleotides read TGCGCCAGCAGCCAAGATAATGTCGGGGGTGGTAGATCACCCCTCCACTTT. This encodes CASSQDNVGGGRSPLHF.

This chain uses TRBV4-2 with TRBJ2-5; 13 nucleotides line up with TRBD2. Germline CDR1 reads LGHNA; CDR2 reads YNFKEQ. This CDR3 has 16 residues. V was clipped by 1 base and J by 5 bases; unmatched bases: 4. The CDR3 here is CASSQGTSGGVETQYF. In DNA form, the CDR3 reads TGTGCCAGCAGCCAAGGGACTAGCGGGGGTGTCGAGACCCAGTACTTC.

V usage is TRBV5-1 and J usage is TRBJ2-2; TRBD2 is a possible D gene (5 bases). Trimming shortened V by 6 bases and J by 4 bases, and 16 bases separated the two germline ends. Germline V lookup: CDR1 SGHRS, CDR2 YFSETQ. The CDR3 has 15 residues. The CDR3 is CASTVASPSTGELFF. The CDR3 coding sequence is TGCGCCAGCACAGTAGCGTCCCCGAGCACCGGGGAGCTGTTTTTT.

The chain is built from TRBV5-1 and TRBJ2-5; tentatively, D is TRBD1 (5 bases). There are 13 residues in the CDR3. V was trimmed by 0 bases and J by 5 bases, leaving 8 bases between them. Per germline, CDR1 SGHRS and CDR2 YFSETQ. DNA for the CDR3: TGCGCCAGCAGCTTGGCGCACAGGGAGACCCAGTACTTC. It translates to CASSLAHRETQYF.

V and J are TRBV7-8 and TRBJ2-6; TRBD1 matches at 10 bases. CDR3 length equals 16 residues. Germline V gene sequence: CDR1 SGHVS, CDR2 FQNEAQ. V was pared by 5 bases and J by 5 bases, with 6 bases of the junction left unmatched. CDR3 DNA: TGTGCCAGCAGCCCGGAGACAGGGGGCTGGGCCAACGTCCTGACTTTC. It is translated as CASSPETGGWANVLTF.

The chain combines TRBV12-5 with TRBJ2-7; TRBD1 is a possible D gene (6 bases). From germline, CDR1 is LGHNT and CDR2 FRNRAP. V was trimmed by 2 bases and J by 5 bases, leaving 16 bases between them. The CDR3 is 15 amino acids. CDR3 region: CASGLMPMGADEQYF. The CDR3 DNA follows: TGTGCTAGTGGTTTGATGCCTATGGGGGCTGACGAGCAGTACTTC.

This clone was picked up a small number of times. V is TRBV5-1 and J is TRBJ2-3; TRBD2 agrees at 7 bases. Germline CDR1 is SGHRS and CDR2 is YFSETQ. The junction had 1 base not matched to a gene; V was cut back by 0 bases and J by 0 bases. The CDR3 is 15 amino acids. CDR3: CASSLGLASTDTQYF. In DNA form, the CDR3 reads TGCGCCAGCAGCTTGGGACTAGCAAGCACAGATACGCAGTATTTT.

The CDR3 region has the DNA TGCAGTGCTAGCGAGGGAAACATTCAGTACTTC. It is translated as CSASEGNIQYF. The V and J genes are TRBV20-1 and TRBJ2-4, with D maybe TRBD2 (5 bases). The germline V gene has CDR1 DFQATT and CDR2 SNEGSKA (reference sequence). This CDR3 has 11 residues. V gave up 3 bases and J gave up 6 bases, with 6 bases separating them.

The V and J genes are TRBV4-3 and TRBJ1-1; D is unclear. The CDR3 is 14 residues long. V was trimmed by 0 bases and J by 5 bases, leaving 10 bases between them. CDR1 LGHNA and CDR2 YSLEER come from the germline V gene. CDR3 loop: CASSQDPVRTEAFF. CDR3 DNA sequence: TGCGCCAGCAGCCAAGATCCCGTACGGACTGAAGCTTTCTTT.

This clone was seen more than once but under ten times. This chain uses TRBV9 with TRBJ2-7; D not resolved. Germline CDR1 is SGDLS and CDR2 is YYNGEE. V lost 6 bases and J 6 bases, leaving 7 bases between the germline ends. The CDR3 is 10 amino acids. This chain's CDR3 is CASIPGEQYF. The CDR3 DNA reads as TGTGCCAGCATCCCGGGCGAGCAGTACTTC. Filled out from reference TRBV9 and TRBJ2-7, the complete variable domain reads DSGVTQTPKHLITATGQRVTLRCSPRSGDLSVYWYQQSLDQGLQFLIQYYNGEERAKGNILERFSAQQFPDLHSELNLSSLELGDSALYFCASIPGEQYFGPGTRLTVT.

This rearrangement joins TRBV9 to TRBJ1-4, with D uncertain. From germline, CDR1 is SGDLS and CDR2 YYNGEE. Trimming left V 3 bases short and J 2 bases short, with 11 bases between. The CDR3 extends over 15 amino acids. The CDR3, as DNA: TGTGCCAGCAGCGCCAGCGTCGGGACTAATGAAAAACTGTTTTTT. Translated, it gives CASSASVGTNEKLFF.

The V gene is TRBV11-3, the J gene TRBJ2-1; TRBD1 matches 7 bases. J was trimmed by 3 bases and V by 4 bases; bases with no gene match: 3. Looked up from germline, CDR1 is SGHNT and CDR2 is YENEEA. The CDR3 length is 14 residues. CDR3: CASSSTGIYNEQFF. As DNA, the CDR3 is TGTGCCAGCAGCTCGACAGGGATCTACAATGAGCAGTTCTTC.

V and J are TRBV27 and TRBJ2-7, with 8 bases fitting TRBD1. The J segment lost 4 bases and the V segment lost 9 bases, leaving 2 bases of the junction unmatched. Germline CDR1 and CDR2: MNHEY and SMNVEV (reference sequence). The length of the CDR3 is 11 residues. Written as DNA, the CDR3 is TGTGCCAGTGGACAGGGTTACGAGCAGTACTTC. Translation: CASGQGYEQYF.

The genes are TRBV6-5 and TRBJ1-2; maybe TRBD1 (5 bases). The CDR3 length is 13 residues. V was shortened by 2 bases and J by 2 bases, with 6 bases between the two germline ends. Germline assignment: CDR1 MNHEY and CDR2 SVGAGI. CDR3 loop: CASSYDSNYGYTF. CDR3 bases: TGTGCCAGCAGTTACGACAGCAACTATGGCTACACCTTC.

This CDR3 is CASSLWDRDSNTEAFF. DNA for the CDR3: TGCGCCAGCAGCCTATGGGACAGGGACTCGAACACTGAAGCTTTCTTT. The rearrangement uses TRBV4-1 and TRBJ1-1; 9 bases fit TRBD1. The CDR3 length is 16 residues. Germline V gives CDR1 MGHRA, CDR2 YSYEKL. V lost 4 bases to trimming and J lost 1 base; unmatched junction nucleotides: 7.

This clone showed up just a few times. This chain uses TRBV21-1 with TRBJ2-2; the listed D gene, TRBD1, was not tested against the DNA. TRBV21-1 is tagged as a pseudogene. CDR3 length: 16 amino acids. CDR3 sequence reads: CASSKCWQGSTGELFF. The CDR3 DNA reads TGTGCCAGCAGCAAATGTTGGCAGGGATCCACCGGGGAGCTGTTTTTT.

A single count supports this clone. The chain recombines TRBV28 with TRBJ1-1; TRBD1 might be the D (5 bases). The length of the CDR3 is 15 residues. The V and J ends lost 4 bases and 0 bases respectively, with 12 bases between them. Germline values: CDR1 MDHEN, CDR2 SYDVKM. The CDR3 protein is CASSWGGIMNTEAFF. CDR3 nucleotides: TGTGCCAGCAGTTGGGGGGGAATAATGAACACTGAAGCTTTCTTT.

The genes are TRBV27 and TRBJ2-1, with 10 bases aligning to TRBD2. CDR1 is MNHEY, CDR2 SMNVEV, per germline (reference sequence). The V segment lost 2 bases and the J segment 10 bases; nucleotides outside the gene matches: 8. The CDR3 runs 15 residues. DNA for the CDR3: TGTGCCAGCAGTTTAGCGGCTAGCGGGGGCTTCGAGCAGTTCTTC. This translates into CASSLAASGGFEQFF.

The table lists this clone with a few counts. V is TRBV6-4 and J is TRBJ1-5, with 7 bases that match TRBD1. Trimming removed 5 bases from V and 0 bases from J; junction bases left unmatched: 7. This CDR3 has 16 amino acids. CDR1 is MRHNA, CDR2 SNTAGT, per germline. DNA of the CDR3: TGTGCCAGCAGTAGACAGGGTCCTATTAGCAATCAGCCCCAGCATTTT. This sequence encodes CASSRQGPISNQPQHF.

The chain is built from TRBV12-5 and TRBJ2-2; perhaps TRBD1 as D (5 bases). CDR1 LGHNT and CDR2 FRNRAP come from the germline V gene. Trimming took 0 bases from V and 5 from J, leaving 13 bases between them. This CDR3 spans 16 amino acids. The CDR3 here is CASGLVLTRVTGELFF. CDR3 coding DNA: TGTGCTAGTGGTTTGGTCCTCACCAGGGTTACCGGGGAGCTGTTTTTT. The full variable domain, rest sourced from reference TRBV12-5 and TRBJ2-2, is DARVTQTPRHKVTEMGQEVTMRCQPILGHNTVFWYRQTMMQGLELLAYFRNRAPLDDSGMPKDRFSAEMPDATLATLKIQPSEPRDSAVYFCASGLVLTRVTGELFFGEGSRLTVL.

J is TRBJ2-7 and V is TRBV6-5; the match to TRBD2 covers 11 bases. V gave up 4 bases and J gave up 1 base; unmatched junction bases: 6. Germline CDR1 is MNHEY and CDR2 is SVGAGI. This CDR3 spans 16 amino acids. The CDR3, as DNA: TGTGCCAGCAGTTCTCTAGCGGGAGGCCTTTCCTACGAGCAGTACTTC. Translated: CASSSLAGGLSYEQYF.

The rearrangement joins TRBV19 to TRBJ2-5; D is possibly TRBD1 (6 bases). Germline CDR1 LNHDA, CDR2 SQIVND (reference sequence). V was trimmed by 5 bases and J by 0 bases, leaving 13 bases between them. This CDR3 region has 15 residues. CDR3 nucleotides: TGTGCCAGTAGTCCCTGGCAGGGGAACCAAGAGACCCAGTACTTC. It encodes CASSPWQGNQETQYF.

The chain carries TRBV14 and TRBJ2-5; 10 nucleotides match TRBD2. CDR1 SGHDN and CDR2 FVKESK come from the germline V gene. V shed 4 bases and J 5 bases; nucleotides not matched to a gene: 7. This CDR3 region has 15 residues. The CDR3 region has the DNA TGTGCCAGCAGCCTGGGGGTAGCGGGAGGTGAGACCCAGTACTTC. Encoded protein: CASSLGVAGGETQYF.

The chain carries TRBV11-2 and TRBJ2-5; D not certain. The length of the CDR3 is 14 residues. V dropped 0 bases and J dropped 3 bases, with 8 bases sitting between them. In germline, CDR1 is SGHAT, CDR2 FQNNGV. The CDR3 spells CASSLDMREETQYF. The CDR3 DNA reads as TGTGCCAGCAGCTTAGATATGAGAGAAGAGACCCAGTACTTC.

The V call is TRBV7-6, the J call TRBJ2-5; D perhaps matches TRBD2 (6 bases). Trimming took 5 bases from V and 5 from J, leaving 6 bases between them. Germline CDR1 is SGHVS and CDR2 is FNYEAQ. This CDR3 is built from 11 residues. In DNA form, the CDR3 reads TGTGCCAGCAGCGCGGGGGAGACCCAGTACTTC. Its protein product is CASSAGETQYF.

The chain uses TRBV5-5 and TRBJ1-4; D ambiguous. This CDR3 comprises 15 residues. V was cut by 1 base and J by 2 bases, with 9 bases left in between. Germline CDR1 SGHKS, CDR2 YYEKEE (reference sequence). The CDR3 DNA is TGTGCCAGCAGCTTGTTAGGAGATACTAATGAAAAACTGTTTTTT. Translated, it gives CASSLLGDTNEKLFF. The full variable domain, with the rest looked up from reference TRBV5-5 and TRBJ1-4, is DAGVTQSPTHLIKTRGQQVTLRCSPISGHKSVSWYQQVLGQGPQFIFQYYEKEERGRGNFPDRFSARQFPNYSSELNVNALLLGDSALYLCASSLLGDTNEKLFFGSGTQLSVL.

V and J are TRBV2 and TRBJ2-7, with 7 bases matching TRBD1. The CDR3 contains 12 residues. The V segment lost 7 bases and the J segment 5 bases; nucleotides outside the gene matches: 5. Germline V gene lookup returns CDR1 SNHLY and CDR2 FYNNEI. CDR3: CASTRQGDEQYF. The CDR3 DNA sequence: TGTGCCAGCACACGACAGGGCGACGAGCAGTACTTC.

This chain uses TRBV10-1 with TRBJ2-1; D perhaps matches TRBD2 (6 bases). This CDR3 is built from 15 residues. Trimming pared 6 bases from V and 8 bases from J, leaving 20 bases between. Looked up from germline, CDR1 is WNHNN and CDR2 is SYGVQD (reference sequence). CDR3 loop: CASREVGTYGHEQFF. CDR3 nucleotides: TGCGCCAGCAGGGAGGTGGGGACTTATGGGCATGAGCAGTTCTTC.

J is TRBJ1-3 and V is TRBV5-1, with no clear D. The V and J ends lost 3 bases and 4 bases respectively, with 17 bases between them. Germline values: CDR1 SGHRS, CDR2 YFSETQ. The length of the CDR3 is 16 residues. The CDR3 reads CASSSGEGLWGNTIYF. The CDR3 DNA follows: TGCGCCAGCAGCTCCGGCGAAGGACTCTGGGGAAACACCATATATTTT.